One and the same sample provided the 26 T cell receptor beta chains below, sequenced in a study of blood T cell repertoires in COVID-19. The table came from immunoSEQ multiplex PCR; TCRdb's copy has only in-frame clones and leaves some out. The sample includes tens of thousands of clones, 70% to 80% of them seen just once. Sequencing was carried out using peripheral blood. The receptors come from a human donor in a cohort sampled during active COVID-19.

This clone appeared a single time. V and J are TRBV21-1 and TRBJ2-1; TRBD1 is the table's D call, not checked against the DNA. TRBV21-1 is deemed a pseudogene. The CDR3 sequence is 14 residues long. The CDR3 spells CASSIHRIYNEQFF. The CDR3 DNA reads as TGTGCCAGCAGCATCCACAGAATCTACAATGAGCAGTTCTTC.

This clone was counted only a few times. This sequence joins TRBV19 and TRBJ1-1; D is unresolved. Trimming cost V 4 bases and J 0 bases, with 12 bases left between them. Germline loops: CDR1 LNHDA, CDR2 SQIVND (reference sequence). This CDR3 region has 15 residues. CDR3 sequence: CASSKTDTMNTEAFF. In DNA, the CDR3 is TGTGCCAGTAGTAAAACAGACACGATGAACACTGAAGCTTTCTTT.

The genes are TRBV4-3 and TRBJ1-2; TRBD1 matches 10 bases. Trimming took 0 bases from V and 4 from J; bases not matched to a gene: 17. The CDR3 is 20 residues long. Germline values: CDR1 LGHNA, CDR2 YSLEER. CDR3 bases: TGCGCCAGCAGCCAAGACATATCTCGGGACAGGGGCCTGACGACCTATGGCTACACCTTC. It specifies CASSQDISRDRGLTTYGYTF.

The chain links TRBV5-4 to TRBJ2-1; TRBD1 matches 9 bases. CDR3 length: 17 amino acids. V dropped 0 bases and J dropped 2; count of bases not matched to a gene: 6. CDR1 and CDR2 (germline): SGHNT, YYREEE (reference sequence). Here the CDR3 DNA reads TGTGCCAGCAGCTTGGGAACAGGGGGCATGGCCTACAATGAGCAGTTCTTC. Encoded protein: CASSLGTGGMAYNEQFF.

Here the CDR3 DNA reads TGCAGCGTCCAGACAGGGGGAGGGGGCTACACCTTC. Its translation: CSVQTGGGGYTF. The V gene is TRBV29-1, the J gene TRBJ1-2; 9 bases align to TRBD1. Trimming removed 6 bases from V and 8 bases from J; junction bases left unmatched: 7. CDR3 length: 12 residues. From germline, CDR1 is SQVTM and CDR2 ANQGSEA.

The table lists this clone with a few counts. As DNA, the CDR3 is TGTGCCAGCAGCCCGCCGGGAAGGCCGGGAACTGAAGCTTTCTTT. Translation: CASSPPGRPGTEAFF. The rearrangement uses TRBV28 and TRBJ1-1; no clear D gene. Germline V gene sequence: CDR1 MDHEN, CDR2 SYDVKM. V shed 6 bases and J shed 5 bases, with 19 bases lying between them. The CDR3 loop spans 15 amino acids.

The chain joins TRBV3-1 (or the pseudogene TRBV3-2) to TRBJ1-1, with D tentatively TRBD1 (5 bases). V lost 2 bases and J lost 0, with 22 bases in between. The germline V gene has CDR1 LGHDT and CDR2 YNNKEL (reference sequence). The CDR3 runs 19 residues. CDR3 DNA: TGTGCCAGCAGCCAAACCTCCTGGGGCAGGGTGGGGATGAACACTGAAGCTTTCTTT. Its translation: CASSQTSWGRVGMNTEAFF.

The chain carries TRBV19 and TRBJ1-6, with D perhaps TRBD1 (6 bases). Germline CDR1 is LNHDA and CDR2 is SQIVND (reference sequence). V lost 5 bases and J lost 7, with 15 bases in between. The CDR3 runs to 15 residues. CDR3 protein: CASSGQITANSPLHF. CDR3 nucleotide sequence: TGTGCCAGTAGTGGACAGATCACGGCAAATTCACCCCTCCACTTT.

The chain carries TRBV28 and TRBJ1-2; tentatively, D is TRBD1 (5 bases). V was cut by 7 bases and J by 5 bases, with 17 bases left in between. CDR3 length: 14 amino acids. Per germline, CDR1 MDHEN and CDR2 SYDVKM. The CDR3 nucleotides are TGTGCCAGCACCACAGCCGCCGGGGGTTATGGCTACACCTTC. Protein sequence: CASTTAAGGYGYTF.

V and J are TRBV3-1 (or the pseudogene TRBV3-2) and TRBJ2-5, with 8 positions matching TRBD1. The V gene end was trimmed by 7 bases and the J gene end by 5 bases; junction bases not matched to a gene: 9. Germline V CDR1 and CDR2: LGHDT, YNNKEL (reference sequence). CDR3 size: 14 residues. The CDR3 is CASNIRGLGETQYF. The CDR3 nucleotides are TGTGCCAGCAACATCAGGGGGCTGGGGGAGACCCAGTACTTC.

This clone was detected only once. The chain uses TRBV29-1 and TRBJ2-5, with D possibly matching TRBD2 (7 bases). With 5 bases removed from V and 5 bases from J, the gap between germline ends came to 18 bases. From germline, CDR1 is SQVTM and CDR2 ANQGSEA. This CDR3 has 14 amino acids. The CDR3 DNA follows: TGCAGCGTTAGATCCCTTAGGGGGGGGGAGACCCAGTACTTC. Translation gives CSVRSLRGGETQYF.

The chain uses TRBV3-1 (or the pseudogene TRBV3-2) and TRBJ1-1; possible D gene TRBD1, 5 bases. Trimming took 3 bases from V and 8 from J, leaving 13 bases between them. This CDR3 is 13 amino acids long. CDR1 and CDR2 from the germline V gene are LGHDT and YNNKEL (reference sequence). The CDR3 spells CASSQNPGLEAFF. The CDR3 nucleotides read TGTGCCAGCAGCCAGAACCCGGGACTGGAAGCTTTCTTT.

This rearrangement joins TRBV10-3 to TRBJ2-7, with D possibly TRBD1 on 7 matching bases. The CDR3 contains 14 residues. The germline CDR1 and CDR2 sequences are ENHRY and SYGVKD. V was clipped by 6 bases and J by 4 bases, with 16 bases between them. DNA of the CDR3: TGTGCCATCAGGCCGGGGGACAGCGCTTACGAGCAGTACTTC. Translated: CAIRPGDSAYEQYF.

The chain combines TRBV7-9 with TRBJ2-1; 16 bases are shared with TRBD2. The CDR3 runs to 17 residues. Losses at the gene ends were 6 bases for V and 7 bases for J; bases not matched to a gene: 9. Germline V gene sequence: CDR1 SEHNR, CDR2 FQNEAQ (reference sequence). CDR3 DNA sequence: TGTGCCAGCAGTCAGAGGGGACTAGCGGGAGGGGGGAATGAGCAGTTCTTC. Translated: CASSQRGLAGGGNEQFF.

The gene calls are TRBV2 and TRBJ1-2; D gene ambiguous. V shed 6 bases and J shed 0 bases, with 8 bases lying between them. CDR3 length: 13 residues. Germline V gene sequence: CDR1 SNHLY, CDR2 FYNNEI. CDR3 nucleotides: TGTGCCAGCAGCGGGGATCCTAACTATGGCTACACCTTC. This encodes CASSGDPNYGYTF.

The chain has TRBV4-2 and TRBJ2-7, with D unresolved. Germline CDR1 is LGHNA and CDR2 is YNFKEQ. The V gene lost 0 bases and the J gene lost 1 base, with 13 bases spanning the gap. The CDR3 is 16 residues long. CDR3 nucleotide sequence: TGTGCCAGCAGCCAAGACGTGGCGCTAGTTTCCTACGAGCAGTACTTC. It is translated as CASSQDVALVSYEQYF.

This clone was picked up one time. The chain is built from TRBV6-2 or TRBV6-3 and TRBJ1-4, with 10 positions matching TRBD1. CDR1 is MNHEY, CDR2 SVGEGT, per germline. CDR3 length equals 16 residues. The J segment lost 8 bases and the V segment lost 4 bases, leaving 10 bases of the junction unmatched. This CDR3 is CASSSSLGTGEEKLFF. As DNA, the CDR3 is TGTGCCAGCAGTTCAAGCCTCGGGACAGGGGAAGAAAAACTGTTTTTT.

V is TRBV11-2 and J is TRBJ2-5, with 12 bases identical to TRBD2. V shed 6 bases and J 3 bases; nucleotides not matched to a gene: 8. The length of the CDR3 is 16 residues. Germline values: CDR1 SGHAT, CDR2 FQNNGV. CDR3 sequence (DNA): TGTGCCAGCAGACCACTAGCGGGGGGTCATAAAGAGACCCAGTACTTC. This sequence encodes CASRPLAGGHKETQYF. The full variable domain, rest sourced from reference TRBV11-2 and TRBJ2-5, is EAGVAQSPRYKIIEKRQSVAFWCNPISGHATLYWYQQILGQGPKLLIQFQNNGVVDDSQLPKDRFSAERLKGVDSTLKIQPAKLEDSAVYLCASRPLAGGHKETQYFGPGTRLLVL.

The chain links TRBV25-1 to TRBJ2-7; 12 bases align to TRBD2. The junction had 9 bases not matched to a gene; V was cut back by 6 bases and J by 3 bases. Germline lookup yields CDR1 MGHDK and CDR2 SYGVNS. This CDR3 has 16 residues. CDR3 sequence: CASRSVTSGSHYEQYF. DNA of the CDR3: TGTGCCAGCAGATCAGTGACTAGCGGGAGCCACTACGAGCAGTACTTC.

V and J are TRBV19 and TRBJ2-2, with unresolved D. V was clipped by 0 bases and J by 5 bases, with 10 bases between them. The CDR3 is 15 residues long. Per the germline V gene, CDR1 is LNHDA and CDR2 is SQIVND (reference sequence). The CDR3 here is CASSIETSATGELFF. The CDR3 DNA follows: TGTGCCAGTAGTATAGAGACCTCAGCGACCGGGGAGCTGTTTTTT.

The V and J genes are TRBV19 and TRBJ1-6, with no clear D. This CDR3 has 16 amino acids. CDR1 LNHDA and CDR2 SQIVND come from the germline V gene (reference sequence). Trimming removed 0 bases at V and 3 bases at J, with 9 bases between. DNA of the CDR3: TGTGCCAGTAGTATAGATGCAGGAGGCTATAATTCACCCCTCCACTTT. It specifies CASSIDAGGYNSPLHF.

The chain has TRBV4-1 and TRBJ2-7; 10 nucleotides agree with TRBD1. CDR1 MGHRA and CDR2 YSYEKL come from the germline V gene. The J segment lost 5 bases and the V segment lost 6 bases, leaving 7 bases of the junction unmatched. The CDR3 has 14 amino acids. CDR3 sequence reads: CASRTGTGVHEQYF. CDR3 sequence (DNA): TGCGCCAGCAGAACCGGGACAGGGGTCCACGAGCAGTACTTC.

This rearrangement joins TRBV6-2 or TRBV6-3 to TRBJ2-7; TRBD1 matches at 8 bases. CDR1 is MNHEY, CDR2 SVGEGT, per germline. Trimming cost V 6 bases and J 3 bases; bases outside gene matches: 4. CDR3 length equals 13 residues. CDR3 in amino acids: CASSAGTGYEQYF. Written as DNA, the CDR3 is TGTGCCAGCAGCGCCGGGACAGGCTACGAGCAGTACTTC.

The CDR3 region has the DNA TGCGCCAGCAGCGCCAAACTAGCGGGAGGAGATACGCAGTATTTT. Its protein product is CASSAKLAGGDTQYF. This chain uses TRBV5-1 with TRBJ2-3, with 12 bases that match TRBD2. CDR3 length: 15 residues. CDR1 SGHRS and CDR2 YFSETQ come from the germline V gene. The V and J ends lost 4 bases and 5 bases, in that order; junction bases with no gene match: 5.

V and J are TRBV5-4 and TRBJ2-2; 10 bases align to TRBD2. V gave up 0 bases and J gave up 6 bases; unmatched junction bases: 5. There are 16 residues in the CDR3. Per germline, CDR1 SGHNT and CDR2 YYREEE (reference sequence). CDR3 protein: CASSLEASGGAGELFF. In DNA form, the CDR3 reads TGTGCCAGCAGCTTGGAGGCTAGCGGGGGTGCCGGGGAGCTGTTTTTT.

The chain employs TRBV11-2 and TRBJ1-2; D unresolved. Germline CDR1 and CDR2: SGHAT and FQNNGV. The CDR3 totals 12 residues. The germline V and J ends were trimmed by 7 bases and 6 bases, with 12 bases remaining between them. The CDR3 reads CASMGGRDGYTF. CDR3 sequence (DNA): TGTGCCAGCATGGGAGGGCGCGATGGCTACACCTTC.